These 27 T cell receptor beta chains came from one sample sequenced in a study of blood T cell repertoires in COVID-19 (dated by TCRdb to about 2020). The method was the immunoSEQ multiplex PCR assay. In its TCRdb copy, this immuneACCESS table keeps in-frame sequences only and misses some clones. Where compared with another copy, unresolved V genes explain less than half of these, and the others have no known cause. Here the sample has some 100,000 clones; 81% occur a single time. Roughly a tenth of the sample lies in the top ten. Sequenced sample: peripheral blood. All receptors derive from a human donor in a cohort sampled during active COVID-19.

This chain connects TRBV19 to TRBJ2-4; TRBD2 matches at 11 bases. From germline, CDR1 is LNHDA and CDR2 SQIVND (reference sequence). J was trimmed by 3 bases and V by 3 bases; bases with no gene match: 7. This CDR3 spans 17 amino acids. The DNA of the CDR3 is TGTGCCAGTAGTATTTTGAGGCTAGCGGGGGGCAAAAACATTCAGTACTTC. Protein product: CASSILRLAGGKNIQYF.

V is TRBV20-1 and J is TRBJ2-6; possible D gene TRBD1, 5 bases. The germline gives CDR1 DFQATT, CDR2 SNEGSKA (reference sequence). The CDR3 extends over 15 amino acids. The V end lost 3 bases, the J end lost 1 base, and 10 bases lay between the germline ends. The DNA for the CDR3 is TGCAGTGCTAGTCCAGGGATGTCTGGGGCCAACGTCCTGACTTTC. Amino acid sequence: CSASPGMSGANVLTF.

The chain employs TRBV19 and TRBJ1-1; the match to TRBD1 covers 7 bases. Trimming at V came to 4 bases and at J to 6 bases, leaving 5 bases not matched to a gene. CDR1 is LNHDA and CDR2 is SQIVND in the germline V gene (reference sequence). This CDR3 region has 13 residues. The CDR3 DNA is TGTGCCAGTAGTAACTCCGGGACAGCTGAAGCTTTCTTT. It is translated as CASSNSGTAEAFF.

The chain links TRBV7-2 to TRBJ2-5; a weak D match, TRBD1 (5 bases). The germline gives CDR1 SGHTA, CDR2 FQGNSA. Trimming took 5 bases from V and 7 from J, leaving 20 bases between them. This CDR3 comprises 15 residues. In nucleotides, the CDR3 is TGTGCCAGCAGCCACCTTGGGGCTCCCGACGGGACCCAGTACTTC. It translates to CASSHLGAPDGTQYF.

V and J are TRBV3-1 (or the pseudogene TRBV3-2) and TRBJ2-5, with 12 bases lining up with TRBD2. The length of the CDR3 is 16 residues. Germline V gene sequence: CDR1 LGHDT, CDR2 YNNKEL (reference sequence). V gave up 10 bases and J gave up 5 bases; unmatched junction bases: 14. Here the CDR3 reads CATSSASGGVMETQYF. The CDR3, as DNA: TGTGCCACCTCCTCGGCTAGCGGGGGGGTTATGGAGACCCAGTACTTC.

This clone was counted only a few times. V usage is TRBV7-6 and J usage is TRBJ2-1; 9 bases are a match to TRBD2. V shed 5 bases, J shed 4 bases, and the junction held 9 bases outside the gene matches. Germline V gene sequence: CDR1 SGHVS, CDR2 FNYEAQ. The CDR3 is made up of 16 amino acids. The DNA for the CDR3 is TGTGCCAGCAGCCCCCAGGCGGGAGGGGTTTACAATGAGCAGTTCTTC. Translating it yields CASSPQAGGVYNEQFF.

The V gene is TRBV9, the J gene TRBJ2-7; 7 bases fit TRBD1. This CDR3 has 16 residues. J was trimmed by 6 bases and V by 4 bases; bases with no gene match: 16. Germline V gene data show CDR1 as SGDLS and CDR2 as YYNGEE. The CDR3 bases are TGTGCCAGCAGCCCTACGAGGACAGGTTGGATCAGCGAGCAGTACTTC. Protein sequence: CASSPTRTGWISEQYF.

The chain carries TRBV19 and TRBJ1-5; D is unclear. Germline V CDR1 and CDR2: LNHDA, SQIVND (reference sequence). Trimming pared 0 bases from V and 6 bases from J, leaving 15 bases between. The CDR3 totals 16 residues. The CDR3 protein is CASSIDHLVEGQPQHF. CDR3 in DNA: TGTGCCAGTAGTATAGATCATCTCGTTGAGGGTCAGCCCCAGCATTTT.

This rearrangement joins TRBV6-5 to TRBJ1-4; D perhaps matches TRBD1 (6 bases). Germline assignment: CDR1 MNHEY and CDR2 SVGAGI. The germline V and J ends were trimmed by 5 bases and 0 bases, with 10 bases remaining between them. The CDR3 runs 15 residues. The CDR3 DNA reads TGTGCCAGCAGTCGGCGGACAGCAACTAATGAAAAACTGTTTTTT. Protein sequence: CASSRRTATNEKLFF.

The V call is TRBV30, the J call TRBJ2-2; 9 bases fit TRBD1. The CDR3 has 14 residues. Per germline, CDR1 GTSNPN and CDR2 SVGIG (reference sequence). V was pared by 2 bases and J by 6 bases, with 4 bases of the junction left unmatched. Here the CDR3 DNA reads TGTGCCTGGAGTCCCGGGACAGGGCCCGGGGAGCTGTTTTTT. Amino acids: CAWSPGTGPGELFF.

A note on this clone: At one boundary the junction diverges from the germline segment, which might be a read error. CDR3 protein: CASSLGLAGRNEQFF. The CDR3 DNA reads TGTGCCAGCAGTTTAGGACTAGCGGGCCGCAATGAGCAGTTCTTC. This rearrangement joins TRBV11-3 to TRBJ2-1; TRBD2 matches 11 bases. The CDR3 covers 15 residues. Looked up from germline, CDR1 is SGHNT and CDR2 is YENEEA.

V is TRBV12-3 or TRBV12-4 and J is TRBJ2-7, with unresolved D. Deletions cut 7 bases from V and 3 bases from J, with 13 bases between. This CDR3 has 13 residues. This CDR3 reads CASTQIGVYEQYF. The DNA of the CDR3 is TGTGCCAGCACCCAAATAGGAGTCTACGAGCAGTACTTC.

The rearrangement joins TRBV4-3 to TRBJ2-7, with 8 bases lining up with TRBD1. The CDR3 spans 15 residues. Losses at the gene ends were 0 bases for V and 3 bases for J; bases not matched to a gene: 4. Per the germline V gene, CDR1 is LGHNA and CDR2 is YSLEER. CDR3: CASSQDAGGFYEQYF. The CDR3 DNA reads as TGCGCCAGCAGCCAAGACGCAGGGGGCTTCTACGAGCAGTACTTC.

The table lists this clone with a few counts. The V call is TRBV7-9, the J call TRBJ1-2; D may be TRBD1 (6 bases). The CDR3 is 12 residues long. Germline CDR1 SEHNR, CDR2 FQNEAQ (reference sequence). V lost 6 bases, J lost 4 bases, and 9 bases lay in between. The CDR3 nucleotides read TGTGCCAGCAGGACACAGGGCTATGGCTACACCTTC. Amino acid sequence: CASRTQGYGYTF.

J is TRBJ1-4 and V is TRBV5-4; D possibly corresponds to TRBD1 (5 bases). CDR3 length equals 16 residues. V lost 4 bases to trimming and J lost 4 bases, with 17 bases between them. Per the germline V gene, CDR1 is SGHNT and CDR2 is YYREEE (reference sequence). The CDR3 DNA sequence: TGTGCCAGCAGCCCGAACCAGGGCGTCGGTAATGAAAAACTGTTTTTT. Protein product: CASSPNQGVGNEKLFF. Drawing the rest from reference TRBV5-4 and TRBJ1-4, the complete variable domain is ETGVTQSPTHLIKTRGQQVTLRCSSQSGHNTVSWYQQALGQGPQFIFQYYREEENGRGNFPPRFSGLQFPNYSSELNVNALELDDSALYLCASSPNQGVGNEKLFFGSGTQLSVL.

CDR3 DNA: TGTGCCAGCAAAAGGGACACCTCCTACGAGCAGTACTTC. As protein: CASKRDTSYEQYF. The rearrangement uses TRBV6-5 and TRBJ2-7, with D maybe TRBD1 (6 bases). The V end lost 7 bases, the J end lost 0 bases, and 10 bases lay between the germline ends. The CDR3 contains 13 residues. CDR1 is MNHEY, CDR2 SVGAGI, per germline.

Remarks on this clone: Relative to the germline gene, one junction end is altered; a read error may explain this. The chain employs TRBV20-1 and TRBJ1-1; D not certain. Germline-derived CDR1 and CDR2 are DFQATT and SNEGSKA (reference sequence). This CDR3 has 9 amino acids. The CDR3 spells CSARESGPF. CDR3 DNA: TGCAGTGCTAGAGAATCAGGCCCTTTT.

This sequence joins TRBV7-2 and TRBJ1-5; maybe TRBD1 (6 bases). Germline V gene lookup returns CDR1 SGHTA and CDR2 FQGNSA. This CDR3 contains 16 residues. The V end was cut by 5 bases, the J end by 1 base, with 15 bases between. The CDR3 bases are TGTGCCAGCAGCATACTACCGCAGGGGAGCAATCAGCCCCAGCATTTT. Amino acid sequence: CASSILPQGSNQPQHF.

The chain uses TRBV30 and TRBJ1-5; D not resolved. Per the germline V gene, CDR1 is GTSNPN and CDR2 is SVGIG (reference sequence). This CDR3 contains 15 residues. Trimming took off 3 bases at V and 4 bases at J, with 16 bases between the two ends. The chain's CDR3 is CAWRPGVNPNQPQHF. The CDR3 coding sequence is TGTGCCTGGAGACCAGGTGTTAATCCAAATCAGCCCCAGCATTTT. The full variable domain, rest sourced from reference TRBV30 and TRBJ1-5, is SQTIHQWPATLVQPVGSPLSLECTVEGTSNPNLYWYRQAAGRGLQLLFYSVGIGQISSEVPQNLSASRPQDRQFILSSKKLLLSDSGFYLCAWRPGVNPNQPQHFGDGTRLSIL.

The chain is built from TRBV27 and TRBJ1-6; D remains ambiguous. CDR3 length: 14 residues. V gave up 5 bases and J gave up 0 bases, with 5 bases separating them. Per germline, CDR1 MNHEY and CDR2 SMNVEV (reference sequence). The CDR3 loop reads CASSLSSYNSPLHF. The CDR3, as DNA: TGTGCCAGCAGTCTCAGCTCCTATAATTCACCCCTCCACTTT.

This chain joins TRBV4-2 and TRBJ1-2, with 11 bases that match TRBD1. The V gene end was trimmed by 0 bases and the J gene end by 7 bases; junction bases not matched to a gene: 10. The CDR3 runs 17 residues. From germline, CDR1 is LGHNA and CDR2 YNFKEQ. CDR3 nucleotide sequence: TGTGCCAGCAGCCAAGATGGTGTGGGACAGGGGGAGTCTGGCTACACCTTC. Amino acid sequence: CASSQDGVGQGESGYTF.

This clone was seen once. The genes are TRBV28 and TRBJ1-2; D is perhaps TRBD1 (6 bases). Germline V gene data show CDR1 as MDHEN and CDR2 as SYDVKM. V was clipped by 2 bases and J by 3 bases, with 10 bases between them. This CDR3 spans 14 amino acids. CDR3 in amino acids: CASSLDYRDYGYTF. In DNA, the CDR3 is TGTGCCAGCAGTTTAGATTACAGGGACTATGGCTACACCTTC.

The gene calls are TRBV19 and TRBJ1-2, with 9 bases fitting TRBD1. Germline CDR1 and CDR2: LNHDA and SQIVND (reference sequence). V lost 1 base to trimming and J lost 8 bases; unmatched junction nucleotides: 11. The CDR3 runs to 16 residues. The CDR3 loop is CASSIGSRRTGEGYTF. CDR3 in DNA: TGTGCCAGTAGTATAGGGTCAAGACGGACAGGGGAAGGCTACACCTTC.

This chain links TRBV19 with TRBJ1-2, with 7 nucleotides matching TRBD1. The germline V gene has CDR1 LNHDA and CDR2 SQIVND (reference sequence). The V and J ends lost 6 bases and 7 bases, in that order; junction bases with no gene match: 14. The length of the CDR3 is 15 residues. The CDR3: CASSPIRDSQIGYTF. The CDR3 DNA sequence: TGTGCCAGTAGCCCGATTCGGGACAGCCAGATTGGCTACACCTTC.

This chain connects TRBV2 to TRBJ2-7; D is undetermined. Trimming shortened V by 2 bases and J by 2 bases, and 10 bases separated the two germline ends. The V gene's germline CDR1 is SNHLY and CDR2 FYNNEI. The CDR3 has 14 residues. This chain's CDR3 is CASSENIQAYEQYF. The CDR3 bases are TGTGCCAGCAGTGAAAATATCCAGGCCTACGAGCAGTACTTC. Based on the CDR3 plus reference TRBV2 and TRBJ2-7, the full variable domain is EPEVTQTPSHQVTQMGQEVILRCVPISNHLYFYWYRQILGQKVEFLVSFYNNEISEKSEIFDDQFSVERPDGSNFTLKIRSTKLEDSAMYFCASSENIQAYEQYFGPGTRLTVT.

The chain has TRBV28 and TRBJ2-6; TRBD2 aligns across 7 bases. V shed 7 bases and J 2 bases; nucleotides not matched to a gene: 5. Germline V CDR1 and CDR2: MDHEN, SYDVKM. This CDR3 contains 15 residues. CDR3 loop: CASIGGRAGANVLTF. CDR3 bases: TGTGCCAGCATAGGTGGGAGGGCTGGGGCCAACGTCCTGACTTTC.

This rearrangement joins TRBV11-3 to TRBJ2-7; no clear D gene. Between the trimmed V and J ends, which lost 5 bases and 2 bases, there was a span of 10 bases. Germline CDR1 SGHNT, CDR2 YENEEA. This CDR3 is 13 amino acids long. Here the CDR3 DNA reads TGTGCCAGCAGCAGAGGCGTAACCTACGAGCAGTACTTC. The encoded protein is CASSRGVTYEQYF.